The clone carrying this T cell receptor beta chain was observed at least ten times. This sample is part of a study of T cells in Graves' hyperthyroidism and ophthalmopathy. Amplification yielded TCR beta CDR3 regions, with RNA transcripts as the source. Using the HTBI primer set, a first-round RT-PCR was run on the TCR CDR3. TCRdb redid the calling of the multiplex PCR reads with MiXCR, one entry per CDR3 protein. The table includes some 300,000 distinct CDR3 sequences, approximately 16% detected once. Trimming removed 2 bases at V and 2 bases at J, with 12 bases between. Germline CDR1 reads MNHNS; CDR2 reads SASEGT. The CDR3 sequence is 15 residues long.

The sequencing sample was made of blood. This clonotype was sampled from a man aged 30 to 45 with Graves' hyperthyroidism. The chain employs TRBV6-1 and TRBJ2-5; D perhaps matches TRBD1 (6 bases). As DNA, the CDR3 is TGTGCCAGCAGTGAACGCTGGACAGCACAAGAGACCCAGTACTTC. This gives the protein CASSERWTAQETQYF.